A selection of T cell receptor beta chains follows, all from one sample in a study of patients and donors after allogeneic stem cell transplantation. Using its own MiXCR run on the RT-PCR reads, TCRdb lists one record per CDR3 protein. This sample carries more than 850,000 distinct CDR3 sequences, over 15% of them seen once, and the ten largest clones take approximately 5.9%. The sample comprised blood, either unsorted or a sorted T cell fraction (not recorded which). All receptors come from a human donor who was either an allogeneic HSCT recipient or a stem cell or donor lymphocyte infusion donor (not recorded which). It is not recorded whose cells these are; they may come from a transplant donor. CDR3s include the opening cysteine and the closing phenylalanine or tryptophan. The order of the fields is D gene, V gene, clone size, J gene, CDR3 DNA, CDR3 protein. The D gene is left open where the match is weak. Some rows mark clone size as missing; the rest say once, few, many or name a class of expanded clone.

D gene: NA; V gene: TRBV20-1; clone size: few; J gene: TRBJ1-5; CDR3 DNA: TGCAGTGCTAGAGAGATGGAGGCATATAGCAATCAGCCCCAGCATTTT; CDR3 protein: CSAREMEAYSNQPQHF
D gene: NA; V gene: TRBV15; clone size: NA; J gene: TRBJ2-1; CDR3 DNA: TGTGCCACCAGCAGAGTTCTCCTCCAAGAGACCCAGTTCTTC; CDR3 protein: CATSRVLLQETQFF
D gene: NA; V gene: TRBV20-1; clone size: NA; J gene: TRBJ2-5; CDR3 DNA: TGCAGTGCTAGAGATGGAAACCTAGGGAAAGAGACCCAGTACTTC; CDR3 protein: CSARDGNLGKETQYF
D gene: NA; V gene: TRBV30; clone size: NA; J gene: TRBJ1-5; CDR3 DNA: TGTGCCTGGAACTTTGGGGATAGCAATCAGCCCCAGCATTTT; CDR3 protein: CAWNFGDSNQPQHF
D gene: NA; V gene: TRBV6-5; clone size: many; J gene: TRBJ2-1; CDR3 DNA: TGTGCCAGCAGTTACCTGTCTACAAGTCCCCTTAACAATGAGCAGTTCTTC; CDR3 protein: CASSYLSTSPLNNEQFF
D gene: NA; V gene: TRBV5-1; clone size: many; J gene: TRBJ2-1; CDR3 DNA: TGCGCCAGCAGCTTGGTCGGCCAAGAGCAGTTCTTC; CDR3 protein: CASSLVGQEQFF
D gene: TRBD2; V gene: TRBV10-3; clone size: many; J gene: TRBJ2-1; CDR3 DNA: TGTGCCATCAGTGAGTCCGGTATGGGAGGGAGCTCCTACAATGAGCAGTTCTTC; CDR3 protein: CAISESGMGGSSYNEQFF
D gene: TRBD1; V gene: TRBV5-1; clone size: NA; J gene: TRBJ2-5; CDR3 DNA: TGCGCCAGCAGCTTGGCTGGACAGGGGCAGGGAGAGACCCAGTACTTC; CDR3 protein: CASSLAGQGQGETQYF
D gene: TRBD1; V gene: TRBV10-3; clone size: few; J gene: TRBJ1-2; CDR3 DNA: TGTGCCATCAGTGAGTTTTCCGGGACAGAGTATGGCTACACCTTC; CDR3 protein: CAISEFSGTEYGYTF
D gene: NA; V gene: TRBV12-3/TRBV12-4; clone size: many; J gene: TRBJ1-4; CDR3 DNA: TGTGCCAGCAGTCTCGAGACAGGCCCAACTAATGAAAAACTGTTTTTT; CDR3 protein: CASSLETGPTNEKLFF
D gene: NA; V gene: TRBV6-5; clone size: few; J gene: TRBJ2-7; CDR3 DNA: TGTGCCAGCAGTTACTCGAGAGGGGCGAGCTCCTACGAGCAGTACTTC; CDR3 protein: CASSYSRGASSYEQYF
D gene: NA; V gene: TRBV6-1; clone size: many; J gene: TRBJ1-5; CDR3 DNA: TGTGCCAGCAGATCGGACAGAAATAGCAATCAGCCCCAGCATTTT; CDR3 protein: CASRSDRNSNQPQHF
D gene: TRBD1; V gene: TRBV6-2/TRBV6-3; clone size: NA; J gene: TRBJ1-5; CDR3 DNA: TGTGCCAGCAGTTCTTGGGTTCCACAGGGGAATAGCAATCAGCCCCAGCATTTT; CDR3 protein: CASSSWVPQGNSNQPQHF
D gene: NA; V gene: TRBV20-1; clone size: NA; J gene: TRBJ1-5; CDR3 DNA: TGCAGTGCTAGATCCCCCACAGGTAATCAGCCCCAGCATTTT; CDR3 protein: CSARSPTGNQPQHF
D gene: TRBD1; V gene: TRBV30; clone size: NA; J gene: TRBJ1-4; CDR3 DNA: TGTGCCCGGCAGACAGGGCTCACTAATGAAAAACTGTTTTTT; CDR3 protein: CARQTGLTNEKLFF
D gene: NA; V gene: TRBV30; clone size: NA; J gene: TRBJ2-7; CDR3 DNA: TGTGCCTGGGATAGAAGGACCTACGAGCAGTACTTC; CDR3 protein: CAWDRRTYEQYF
D gene: NA; V gene: TRBV6-1; clone size: NA; J gene: TRBJ2-5; CDR3 DNA: TGTGCCAGCGGTAGGACATCCTCGGAGACCCAGTACTTC; CDR3 protein: CASGRTSSETQYF
D gene: TRBD1; V gene: TRBV27; clone size: NA; J gene: TRBJ1-4; CDR3 DNA: TGTGCCAGCAGTCGTTTATTCCTGGACAGGGTCCAAGAAAAACTGTTTTTT; CDR3 protein: CASSRLFLDRVQEKLFF
D gene: NA; V gene: TRBV27; clone size: NA; J gene: TRBJ1-2; CDR3 DNA: TGTGCCAGCAGTTCGCCCGGCCGAGCTAACTATGGCTACACCTTC; CDR3 protein: CASSSPGRANYGYTF
D gene: NA; V gene: TRBV4-2; clone size: many; J gene: TRBJ2-5; CDR3 DNA: TGTGCCAGCAGCCTGCGTGGAGGAGGGGAGACCCAGTACTTC; CDR3 protein: CASSLRGGGETQYF
D gene: TRBD1; V gene: TRBV5-1; clone size: NA; J gene: TRBJ1-1; CDR3 DNA: TGCGCCAGCAGCTTAATTGGGACAGGGGGCACTGAAGCTTTCTTT; CDR3 protein: CASSLIGTGGTEAFF
D gene: NA; V gene: TRBV6-1; clone size: NA; J gene: TRBJ1-3; CDR3 DNA: TGTGCCAGCACCTATAGGGGGGACGGAAACACCATATATTTT; CDR3 protein: CASTYRGDGNTIYF
D gene: TRBD1; V gene: TRBV2; clone size: NA; J gene: TRBJ1-4; CDR3 DNA: TGTGCCAGCAGTGATCAGGGGGCGCGGAGTGAAAAACTGTTTTTT; CDR3 protein: CASSDQGARSEKLFF